The rows below give T cell receptor beta chains drawn from one sample of a study of untreated major depressive disorder. Profiled with immunoSEQ multiplex PCR; TCRdb holds only in-frame clones, not every one. The table shows tens of thousands of clones, with roughly 86% occurring only once. The specimen sequenced was CD4+ T cells from PBMCs. The receptors originated from a woman in her thirties or forties in good health. The CDR3 runs from the conserved cysteine through the conserved F or W. D genes are given only for firm matches. Part of the rows lack a size; the others show once, few, many or a class for expanded clones.

- TRBD2 TRBJ2-7 TRBV27 CASRHTSGRPFEQYF TGTGCCAGCAGACATACTAGCGGGAGGCCGTTTGAGCAGTACTTC
- - TRBJ2-3 TRBV18 CASSGSGDTQYF TGTGCCAGCTCCGGCTCAGGAGATACGCAGTATTTT
- - TRBJ1-1 TRBV2 CASRKTGGTEAFF TGTGCCAGCCGAAAGACAGGAGGAACTGAAGCTTTCTTT
- - TRBJ1-1 TRBV2 CASSQWGGGMNTEAFF TGTGCCAGCAGCCAGTGGGGGGGAGGAATGAACACTGAAGCTTTCTTT
- TRBD1 TRBJ1-1 TRBV18 CASSPPGGQVKIDTEAFF TGTGCCAGCTCACCACCCGGGGGACAGGTGAAGATAGACACTGAAGCTTTCTTT
- - TRBJ2-3 TRBV29-1 CSVFRGQDTQYF TGCAGCGTTTTCAGAGGTCAAGATACGCAGTATTTT
- TRBD1 TRBJ1-2 TRBV4-2 CASSQDPTGSNYGYTF TGTGCCAGCAGCCAAGACCCGACAGGGTCTAACTATGGCTACACCTTC
- - TRBJ2-1 TRBV6-5 CASSRTSGEKFF TGTGCCAGCAGCCGGACCTCAGGAGAGAAGTTCTTC
- TRBD1 TRBJ2-7 TRBV18 CASSPPVGGTGILYEQYF TGTGCCAGCTCACCACCGGTTGGTGGGACAGGCATACTATACGAGCAGTACTTC
- TRBD1 TRBJ1-4 TRBV30 CACYRDRANEKLFF TGTGCCTGCTATCGCGACAGGGCTAATGAAAAACTGTTTTTT
- - TRBJ2-1 TRBV29-1 CSVDGGQLYNEQFF TGCAGCGTGGACGGGGGGCAGCTCTACAATGAGCAGTTCTTC
- - TRBJ2-5 TRBV7-2 CASSLDYSQETQYF TGTGCCAGCAGCTTGGACTACTCCCAAGAGACCCAGTACTTC
- TRBD1 TRBJ1-1 TRBV5-4 CASSYNGQANTEAFF TGTGCCAGCAGCTACAACGGACAGGCGAACACTGAAGCTTTCTTT
- - TRBJ1-4 TRBV30 CAWRGGPGEKLFF TGTGCCTGGAGGGGGGGGCCGGGTGAAAAACTGTTTTTT
- - TRBJ1-5 TRBV27 CASSFGPTGPYYSNQPQHF TGTGCCAGCAGTTTCGGGCCCACGGGGCCCTACTATAGCAATCAGCCCCAGCATTTT
- - TRBJ1-5 TRBV19 CASRRQELRNQPQHF TGTGCCAGTAGACGACAAGAGTTAAGGAATCAGCCCCAGCATTTT
- TRBD1 TRBJ1-1 TRBV10-3 CAINPGQGSTEAFF TGTGCCATCAACCCGGGACAGGGCAGCACTGAAGCTTTCTTT
- - TRBJ2-2 TRBV6-1 CASSEINTGELFF TGTGCCAGCAGTGAAATCAACACCGGGGAGCTGTTTTTT
- - TRBJ2-2 TRBV6-1 CASSAGSNTGELFF TGTGCCAGCAGTGCCGGCTCGAACACCGGGGAGCTGTTTTTT
- - TRBJ1-6 TRBV28 CASSLLGGSPLHF TGTGCCAGCAGTTTATTGGGGGGGTCACCCCTCCACTTT
- - TRBJ1-5 TRBV2 CASSRGSNQPQHF TGTGCCAGCAGCAGAGGGTCCAATCAGCCCCAGCATTTT
- TRBD2 TRBJ2-1 TRBV4-3 CASSQDLAGGLEQFF TGCGCCAGCAGCCAAGATCTTGCGGGGGGGCTTGAGCAGTTCTTC
- - TRBJ1-3 TRBV6-4 CASTLESLGNTIYF TGTGCCAGCACATTGGAGTCGCTTGGAAACACCATATATTTT
- - TRBJ1-1 TRBV15 CATTDTGTEAFF TGTGCCACCACCGATACAGGAACTGAAGCTTTCTTT
- TRBD1 TRBJ2-1 TRBV9 CASSVEGQVYNEQFF TGTGCCAGCAGCGTAGAGGGACAGGTCTACAATGAGCAGTTCTTC
- - TRBJ2-3 TRBV27 CASSSYPSLTQYF TGTGCCAGCAGTTCCTACCCGAGTCTTACGCAGTATTTT
- - TRBJ1-4 TRBV7-8 CASSLVYTSKLFF TGTGCCAGCAGCTTAGTATATACCTCAAAACTGTTTTTT
- - TRBJ1-1 TRBV19 CASNWPGRGAFF TGTGCCAGTAATTGGCCCGGGAGAGGAGCTTTCTTT
- TRBD2 TRBJ2-1 TRBV4-2 CASSQDGTRSSEQFF TGTGCCAGCAGCCAAGACGGGACTAGATCCAGCGAGCAGTTCTTC
- - TRBJ2-3 TRBV19 CASSIGLGNTDTQYF TGTGCCAGTAGTATAGGTCTCGGAAACACAGATACGCAGTATTTT
- - TRBJ1-5 TRBV27 CASSLSSNQPQHF TGTGCCAGCAGTTTAAGCAGCAATCAGCCCCAGCATTTT
- - TRBJ1-1 TRBV2 CASNRGESTEAFF TGTGCCAGCAATCGGGGGGAATCCACTGAAGCTTTCTTT
- - TRBJ2-7 TRBV11-3 CASSQGGQGPQEQYF TGTGCCAGCAGCCAAGGGGGGCAGGGACCCCAAGAGCAGTACTTC
- - TRBJ1-5 TRBV4-1 CASSQVGDGNQPQHF TGCGCCAGCAGCCAAGTAGGGGACGGCAATCAGCCCCAGCATTTT
- - TRBJ1-6 TRBV6-5 CASSYLGGKSPLHF TGTGCCAGCAGTTACTTGGGGGGCAAATCACCCCTCCACTTT
- - TRBJ2-2 TRBV4-1 CASSRVEGTGELFF TGCGCCAGCAGCCGGGTCGAGGGGACCGGGGAGCTGTTTTTT
- TRBD2 TRBJ2-5 TRBV10-2 CASSDQAGGFLTQYF TGCGCCAGCAGTGATCAAGCGGGAGGATTTTTGACCCAGTACTTC
- - TRBJ1-2 TRBV28 CASRNRVVGYTF TGTGCCAGCAGAAACAGGGTGGTTGGCTACACCTTC
- - TRBJ2-2 TRBV5-1 CASSPGTLPGELFF TGCGCCAGCAGCCCCGGGACACTTCCCGGGGAGCTGTTTTTT
- TRBD2 TRBJ2-1 TRBV18 CASSPRLAGHNEQFF TGTGCCAGCTCACCAAGACTAGCGGGTCACAATGAGCAGTTCTTC
- - TRBJ1-1 TRBV4-1 CASSLQSAGAGMNTEAFF TGCGCCAGCAGCCTACAAAGCGCAGGGGCAGGGATGAACACTGAAGCTTTCTTT
few - TRBJ1-2 TRBV28 CASSQDIDGIGYGYTF TGTGCCAGCAGCCAAGACATCGACGGTATTGGCTATGGCTACACCTTC
- - TRBJ1-4 TRBV5-4 CASSLLPREKLFF TGTGCCAGCAGCTTGCTCCCCCGGGAAAAACTGTTTTTT
- - TRBJ2-2 TRBV27 CASRRQGQVGELFF TGTGCCAGCAGAAGGCAGGGTCAAGTCGGGGAGCTGTTTTTT
- - TRBJ2-3 TRBV11-1 CATGGGAPDTQYF TGTGCCACCGGAGGGGGTGCGCCAGATACGCAGTATTTT
medium-sized TRBD1 TRBJ1-1 TRBV9 CASSVGRKGARDTEAFF TGTGCCAGCAGCGTAGGAAGGAAGGGGGCAAGGGACACTGAAGCTTTCTTT
once TRBD1 TRBJ1-6 TRBV5-1 CASSLDQGVGSNSPLHF TGCGCCAGCAGCTTGGACCAGGGGGTCGGCAGCAATTCACCCCTCCACTTT
few - TRBJ2-7 TRBV10-3 CAISVMGYEQYF TGTGCCATCAGTGTGATGGGCTACGAGCAGTACTTC
few TRBD1 TRBJ2-7 TRBV10-3 CAIKQQGGSYEQYF TGTGCCATCAAACAACAGGGGGGATCCTACGAGCAGTACTTC
- - TRBJ2-2 TRBV5-1 CASRSRKDGNTGELFF TGCGCCAGCAGATCTCGGAAGGACGGAAACACCGGGGAGCTGTTTTTT
- TRBD1 TRBJ2-3 TRBV7-3 CASRETGATDTQYF TGTGCCAGCAGGGAGACAGGGGCCACAGATACGCAGTATTTT
- TRBD1 TRBJ1-2 TRBV5-4 CASSSGQGVDGYTF TGTGCCAGCAGCAGTGGACAGGGTGTCGATGGCTACACCTTC
- TRBD1 TRBJ2-5 TRBV2 CASSAGRDSHF TGTGCCAGCAGTGCGGGCCGGGACAGTCACTTC
- - TRBJ1-1 TRBV6-1 CASTLFPREAFF TGTGCCAGCACCCTATTCCCCCGTGAAGCTTTCTTT
- TRBD1 TRBJ1-2 TRBV9 CASSPQEDRGDGYTF TGTGCCAGCAGCCCCCAGGAAGACAGGGGTGATGGCTACACCTTC
- TRBD1 TRBJ1-1 TRBV28 CASSSDRGRAEAFF TGTGCCAGCAGTTCCGACAGGGGGCGAGCTGAAGCTTTCTTT
- - TRBJ2-7 TRBV5-1 CASSLVGGKSYEQYF TGCGCCAGCAGCTTGGTAGGTGGGAAGTCCTACGAGCAGTACTTC
once TRBD1 TRBJ1-5 TRBV5-1 CASSFGTAANQPQHF TGCGCCAGCAGCTTTGGGACAGCCGCCAATCAGCCCCAGCATTTT
once - TRBJ2-2 TRBV7-2 CASSLRTGELFF TGTGCCAGCAGCTTACGCACCGGGGAGCTGTTTTTT